This TCR beta chain stems from a study of control samples from healthy donors and cancer patients. Germline assignment: CDR1 LGHNA and CDR2 YSLEER. The V end lost 3 bases, the J end lost 1 base, and 9 bases lay between the germline ends. The CDR3 spans 14 residues. Data came from immunoSEQ multiplex PCR; TCRdb stores just in-frame clones and leaves some out. The sample records some 13,000 clones, approximately 77% being singletons. The source is a male donor with melanoma. The chain employs TRBV4-3 and TRBJ1-1, with D uncertain. The specimen was formalin-fixed, paraffin-embedded tissue. The CDR3 nucleotides read TGCGCCAGCAGCCACGGAGTAGGGAACACTGAAGCTTTCTTT. Protein product: CASSHGVGNTEAFF.